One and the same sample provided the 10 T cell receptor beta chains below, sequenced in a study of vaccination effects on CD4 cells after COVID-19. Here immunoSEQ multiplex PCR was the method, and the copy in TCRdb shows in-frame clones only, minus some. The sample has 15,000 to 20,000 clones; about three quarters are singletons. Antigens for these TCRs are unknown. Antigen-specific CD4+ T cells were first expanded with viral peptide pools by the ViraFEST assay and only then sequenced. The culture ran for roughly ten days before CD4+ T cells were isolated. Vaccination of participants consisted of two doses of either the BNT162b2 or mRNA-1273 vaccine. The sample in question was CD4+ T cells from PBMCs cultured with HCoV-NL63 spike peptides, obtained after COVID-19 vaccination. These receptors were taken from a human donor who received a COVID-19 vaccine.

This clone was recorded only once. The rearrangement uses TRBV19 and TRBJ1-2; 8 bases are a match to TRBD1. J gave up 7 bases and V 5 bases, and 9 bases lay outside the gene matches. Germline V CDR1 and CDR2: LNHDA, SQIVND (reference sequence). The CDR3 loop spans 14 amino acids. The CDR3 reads CASSPSTGEFGYTF. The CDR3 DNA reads TGTGCCAGTAGTCCCTCGACAGGGGAATTTGGCTACACCTTC.

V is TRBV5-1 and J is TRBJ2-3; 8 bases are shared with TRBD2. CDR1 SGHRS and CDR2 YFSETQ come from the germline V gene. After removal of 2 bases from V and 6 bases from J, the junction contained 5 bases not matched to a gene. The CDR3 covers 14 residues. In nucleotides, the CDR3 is TGCGCCAGCAGCTTCGCGGGGGGATCGGATACGCAGTATTTT. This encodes CASSFAGGSDTQYF.

CDR3 nucleotide sequence: TGTGCCTGGAGACAGGGTAACACTGAAGCTTTCTTT. Translated: CAWRQGNTEAFF. V is TRBV30 and J is TRBJ1-1; TRBD1 might be the D (6 bases). V was shortened by 3 bases and J by 2 bases, with 7 bases between the two germline ends. This CDR3 is 12 amino acids long. Germline V gene sequence: CDR1 GTSNPN, CDR2 SVGIG (reference sequence).

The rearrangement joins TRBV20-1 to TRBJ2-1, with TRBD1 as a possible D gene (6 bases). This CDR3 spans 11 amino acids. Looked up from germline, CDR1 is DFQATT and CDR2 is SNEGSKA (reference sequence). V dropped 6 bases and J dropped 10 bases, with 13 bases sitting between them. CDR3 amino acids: CSANRQDEQFF. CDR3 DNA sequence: TGCAGTGCCAATAGACAGGACGAGCAGTTCTTC.

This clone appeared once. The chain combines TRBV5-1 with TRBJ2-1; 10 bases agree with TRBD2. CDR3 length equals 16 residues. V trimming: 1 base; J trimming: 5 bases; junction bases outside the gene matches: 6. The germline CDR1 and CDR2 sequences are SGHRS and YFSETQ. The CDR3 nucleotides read TGCGCCAGCAGCTTGTCTTGGACTAGCGGTAACAATGAGCAGTTCTTC. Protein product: CASSLSWTSGNNEQFF.

For the CDR3, the DNA is TGTGCCAGCAGGCCCCGGACAGCTTACTCCTACAATGAGCAGTTCTTC. Its translation: CASRPRTAYSYNEQFF. This chain connects TRBV28 to TRBJ2-1; the D gene is possibly TRBD1 (6 bases). V was pared by 6 bases and J by 0 bases, with 15 bases between. Germline values: CDR1 MDHEN, CDR2 SYDVKM. The CDR3 runs 16 residues. Drawing the rest from reference TRBV28 and TRBJ2-1, the complete variable domain is DVKVTQSSRYLVKRTGEKVFLECVQDMDHENMFWYRQDPGLGLRLIYFSYDVKMKEKGDIPEGYSVSREKKERFSLILESASTNQTSMYLCASRPRTAYSYNEQFFGPGTRLTVL.

The CDR3 loop reads CASSADISNYGYTF. In DNA form, the CDR3 reads TGTGCCAGCAGTGCGGACATCTCTAACTATGGCTACACCTTC. The chain uses TRBV6-4 and TRBJ1-2; D might be TRBD1 (5 bases). CDR1 is MRHNA, CDR2 SNTAGT, per germline. V shed 4 bases and J shed 0 bases, with 9 bases lying between them. There are 14 residues in the CDR3.

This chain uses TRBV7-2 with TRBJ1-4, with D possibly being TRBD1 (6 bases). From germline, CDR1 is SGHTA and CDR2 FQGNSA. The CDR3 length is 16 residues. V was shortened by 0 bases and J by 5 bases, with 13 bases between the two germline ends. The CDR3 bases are TGTGCCAGCAGCTTAGCGGGGGCGGGGGTCAATGAAAAACTGTTTTTT. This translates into CASSLAGAGVNEKLFF. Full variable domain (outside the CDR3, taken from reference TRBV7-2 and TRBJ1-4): GAGVSQSPSNKVTEKGKDVELRCDPISGHTALYWYRQSLGQGLEFLIYFQGNSAPDKSGLPSDRFSAERTGGSVSTLTIQRTQQEDSAVYLCASSLAGAGVNEKLFFGSGTQLSVL.

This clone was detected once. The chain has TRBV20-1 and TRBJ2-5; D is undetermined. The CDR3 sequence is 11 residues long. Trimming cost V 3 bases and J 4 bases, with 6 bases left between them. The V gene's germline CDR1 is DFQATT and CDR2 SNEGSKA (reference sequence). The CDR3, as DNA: TGCAGTGCTAGGGGTGGAGAGACCCAGTACTTC. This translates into CSARGGETQYF.

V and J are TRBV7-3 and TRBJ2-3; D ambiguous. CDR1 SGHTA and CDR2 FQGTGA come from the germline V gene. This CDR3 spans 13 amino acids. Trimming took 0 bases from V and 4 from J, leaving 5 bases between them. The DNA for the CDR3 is TGTGCCAGCAGCTTAACCGGGCCAGATACGCAGTATTTT. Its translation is CASSLTGPDTQYF. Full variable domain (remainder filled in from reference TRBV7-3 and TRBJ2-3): GAGVSQTPSNKVTEKGKYVELRCDPISGHTALYWYRQSLGQGPEFLIYFQGTGAADDSGLPNDRFFAVRPEGSVSTLKIQRTERGDSAVYLCASSLTGPDTQYFGPGTRLTVL.